This TCR beta chain stems from a study of Graves' ophthalmopathy and Graves' hyperthyroidism. This clonotype was counted many times. The antigen remains undetermined. Trimming took 4 bases from V and 2 from J, leaving 8 bases between them. CDR1 and CDR2 from the germline V gene are MNHEY and SMNVEV (reference sequence). The CDR3 consists of 13 residues. Findings of the study overall: Most expanded thyroid clonotypes above 0.001 frequency also appeared in blood. Ophthalmopathy cases were distinguished from stable hyperthyroidism by a 13-signature model, reaching around 88% sensitivity and over 80% specificity.

CAS ≥3, NOSPECS ≥4, moderate-to-severe activity and duration under 3 months marked donors with ophthalmopathy. As the template, RNA transcripts were used to amplify TCR beta CDR3 regions. The first-round RT-PCR employed HTBI primers together with the Qiagen OneStep RT-PCR kit. A multiplex PCR was then performed as the second round. TCRdb reprocessed the multiplex PCR reads via MiXCR and lists one record per CDR3 protein. The table shows 300,000 to 400,000 distinct CDR3 sequences, with about a sixth occurring only once. Sequencing used peripheral blood. This TCR came from an adult man with Graves' ophthalmopathy. V usage is TRBV27 and J usage is TRBJ2-5; D uncertain. CDR3 in DNA: TGTGCCAGCAGTTCGACGGCTCAAGAGACCCAGTACTTC. Protein: CASSSTAQETQYF.